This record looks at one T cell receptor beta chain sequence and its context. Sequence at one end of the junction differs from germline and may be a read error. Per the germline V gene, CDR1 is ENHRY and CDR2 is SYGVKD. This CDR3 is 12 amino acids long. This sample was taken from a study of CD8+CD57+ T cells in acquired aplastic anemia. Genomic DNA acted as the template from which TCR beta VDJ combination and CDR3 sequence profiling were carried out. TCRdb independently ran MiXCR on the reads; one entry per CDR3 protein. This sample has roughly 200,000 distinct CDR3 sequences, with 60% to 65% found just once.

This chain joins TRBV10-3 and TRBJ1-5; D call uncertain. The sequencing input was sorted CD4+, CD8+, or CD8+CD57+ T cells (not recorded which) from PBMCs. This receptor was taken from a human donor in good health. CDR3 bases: TGTGCCAGCAGTAATCCCAATCAGCCCCAGCATTTT. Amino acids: CASSNPNQPQHF.